This T cell receptor (beta chain) comes out of a study of post-analysis software for immune sequencing data. For the study at large: Patients had relapsing-remitting, secondary progressive or progressive-relapsing multiple sclerosis; some lacked subtype.

Sequencing libraries made from TCR beta cDNA carried unique molecular identifiers. Yield was 450,000 to 650,000 cDNA molecules from about 0.94 to 9.7 million T cells. TCRdb re-derived calls from the PCR reads in MiXCR, one entry per CDR3 protein. The sample carries about 500,000 distinct CDR3 sequences, under 55% recorded once. Whole-study results and caveats: Significantly lower normalized Chao1 diversity was seen in multiple sclerosis patients than in controls. TRBV5-6, TRBV5-1 and TRBV20-1 were among four or five TRBV segments more frequent in patients than controls.

Worth noting for this clonotype: Its matching antigen is unknown.

The CDR3 spans 15 residues. The germline V and J ends were trimmed by 5 bases and 1 base, with 14 bases remaining between them. V is TRBV12-3 or TRBV12-4 and J is TRBJ2-5, with a tentative D call TRBD1 (5 bases). Sequencing was carried out using blood. The clonotype comes from a girl aged 5-17 years with multiple sclerosis. This CDR3 is CASSPRTTRQETQYF. The CDR3 coding sequence is TGTGCCAGCAGTCCTCGGACAACTCGCCAAGAGACCCAGTACTTC.